Listed below are T cell receptor beta chains from one sample, sequenced in a study of blood T cell repertoires in COVID-19. TCRdb's copy holds only in-frame clones and misses some; the assay was immunoSEQ multiplex PCR. The repertoire includes some 180,000 clones, 75% to 90% of them detected once, and less than 9% sits in the top ten. The source material was peripheral blood. The receptors originated from a woman aged 60-75 years with acute or convalescent COVID-19. The CDR3 runs from the conserved cysteine through the conserved F or W. A D gene is named only where the DNA matches it firmly. Part of the rows lack a size; the others show once, few, many or a class for expanded clones.

abundance | j_gene | v_gene | d_gene | CDR3aa | CDR3nt
. | TRBJ1-2 | TRBV27 | TRBD1 | CASSLSNRDSANYGYTF | TGTGCCAGCAGTTTATCGAACAGGGACAGCGCAAACTATGGCTACACCTTC
. | TRBJ2-7 | TRBV6-6 | . | CASSFITERGQYF | TGTGCCAGCAGTTTTATTACCGAACGGGGGCAGTACTTC
. | TRBJ2-1 | TRBV5-1 | TRBD2 | CASSSSGTRSHNEQFF | TGCGCCAGCAGCTCCTCCGGGACTAGATCCCACAATGAGCAGTTCTTC
. | TRBJ1-2 | TRBV30 | . | CAWSVGRGGTYGYTF | TGTGCCTGGAGTGTAGGCCGCGGCGGGACCTATGGCTACACCTTC
. | TRBJ1-6 | TRBV30 | . | CAFYRGSYNSPLHF | TGTGCCTTTTACCGGGGGTCTTATAATTCACCCCTCCACTTT
. | TRBJ2-1 | TRBV5-1 | TRBD2 | CASSLGTSGSHEQFF | TGCGCCAGCAGCTTGGGGACTAGTGGTTCCCATGAGCAGTTCTTC
. | TRBJ2-5 | TRBV2 | . | CASSEGGRETQYF | TGTGCCAGCAGTGAAGGGGGCCGAGAGACCCAGTACTTC
. | TRBJ2-7 | TRBV19 | TRBD2 | CASSMSSGSIDEQYF | TGTGCCAGTAGTATGTCCAGCGGGAGTATCGACGAGCAGTACTTC
. | TRBJ2-5 | TRBV29-1 | TRBD1 | CSVDNLGQGYQETQYF | TGCAGCGTTGATAACCTGGGACAGGGGTACCAAGAGACCCAGTACTTC
. | TRBJ1-1 | TRBV2 | TRBD1 | CASSKSGTANTEAFF | TGTGCCAGCAGCAAATCCGGGACAGCGAACACTGAAGCTTTCTTT
. | TRBJ2-6 | TRBV30 | TRBD1 | CAWSRSTGAGANVLTF | TGTGCCTGGAGCCGAAGTACAGGGGCTGGGGCCAACGTCCTGACTTTC
. | TRBJ2-1 | TRBV10-3 | TRBD2 | CAISASGSSSYNEQFF | TGTGCCATCAGTGCAAGCGGGAGTTCCTCCTACAATGAGCAGTTCTTC
. | TRBJ2-2 | TRBV10-3 | . | CAITDTTGELFF | TGTGCCATCACCGACACCACCGGGGAGCTGTTTTTT
. | TRBJ2-5 | TRBV30 | TRBD1 | CACTRDSQETQYF | TGTGCCTGTACCCGGGACAGCCAAGAGACCCAGTACTTC
. | TRBJ2-2 | TRBV5-1 | TRBD1 | CASSLGTGEAGELFF | TGCGCCAGCAGCTTGGGGACAGGGGAAGCCGGGGAGCTGTTTTTT
once | TRBJ1-3 | TRBV5-5 | . | CASSLLQGGRYTIYF | TGTGCCAGCAGCTTGTTGCAGGGAGGACGATACACCATATATTTT
. | TRBJ2-7 | TRBV10-2 | TRBD1 | CASSDKGRGHEQYF | TGCGCCAGCAGTGATAAGGGCAGGGGGCACGAGCAGTACTTC
. | TRBJ1-1 | TRBV5-8 | . | CASSLGASGDLNTEAFF | TGTGCCAGCAGCTTGGGAGCTTCGGGGGACTTGAACACTGAAGCTTTCTTT
once | TRBJ1-4 | TRBV30 | . | CAWREEDAEKLFF | TGTGCCTGGAGGGAGGAGGACGCTGAAAAACTGTTTTTT
. | TRBJ2-1 | TRBV7-9 | TRBD2 | CASSPPGGGSSYNEQFF | TGTGCCAGCAGCCCCCCGGGCGGCGGGAGCTCCTACAATGAGCAGTTCTTC
. | TRBJ1-6 | TRBV11-2 | . | CASSPTGKDSPLHF | TGTGCCAGCAGCCCCACAGGGAAGGATTCACCCCTCCACTTT
. | TRBJ1-1 | TRBV18 | TRBD1 | CASSPRQGIEAEAFF | TGTGCCAGCTCACCCCGACAGGGTATAGAGGCTGAAGCTTTCTTT
. | TRBJ2-5 | TRBV18 | . | CASSPVAGETQYF | TGTGCCAGCTCACCAGTGGCTGGAGAGACCCAGTACTTC
. | TRBJ2-2 | TRBV7-9 | . | CASSLVTSAGELFF | TGTGCCAGCAGCTTAGTAACATCAGCCGGGGAGCTGTTTTTT
. | TRBJ1-5 | TRBV2 | TRBD1 | CASKGQGVSNQPQHF | TGTGCCAGCAAGGGACAGGGGGTTAGCAATCAGCCCCAGCATTTT
. | TRBJ2-3 | TRBV6-5 | TRBD1 | CASKTTGAVTDTQYF | TGTGCCAGCAAAACGACAGGGGCGGTCACAGATACGCAGTATTTT
. | TRBJ2-5 | TRBV3-1/TRBV3-2 | TRBD2 | CASSLSRTSGKETQYF | TGTGCCAGCAGCCTTTCTAGGACTAGCGGAAAAGAGACCCAGTACTTC
. | TRBJ1-5 | TRBV19 | . | CASSIGLSNQPQHF | TGTGCCAGTAGTATCGGACTTAGCAATCAGCCCCAGCATTTT
. | TRBJ1-2 | TRBV20-1 | . | CSAWAYGYTF | TGCAGCGCCTGGGCCTATGGCTACACCTTC
. | TRBJ1-4 | TRBV28 | . | CASGRNEKLFF | TGTGCCAGCGGCAGAAATGAAAAACTGTTTTTT
. | TRBJ2-7 | TRBV2 | . | CASSEARQASYEQYF | TGTGCCAGCAGTGAAGCGAGGCAAGCCTCCTACGAGCAGTACTTC
. | TRBJ1-2 | TRBV29-1 | TRBD1 | CSTWDRGHSGYTF | TGCAGCACATGGGACAGGGGGCACTCTGGCTACACCTTC
once | TRBJ2-5 | TRBV9 | TRBD2 | CASSVAAGGETQYF | TGTGCCAGCAGCGTAGCAGCGGGAGGGGAGACCCAGTACTTC
. | TRBJ2-1 | TRBV24-1 | TRBD2 | CATSGSSGRIPNEQFF | TGTGCCACCAGTGGGTCTAGCGGGAGAATTCCCAATGAGCAGTTCTTC
. | TRBJ2-1 | TRBV19 | TRBD2 | CASSDRTSGRRNEQFF | TGTGCCAGTAGTGATCGGACTAGCGGGAGAAGAAATGAGCAGTTCTTC
. | TRBJ1-1 | TRBV7-9 | TRBD1 | CASSLTGDPNTEAFF | TGTGCCAGCAGCTTAACAGGGGATCCAAACACTGAAGCTTTCTTT
. | TRBJ1-2 | TRBV15 | . | CATSRDLGGSLGGYTF | TGTGCCACCAGCAGAGACTTAGGGGGTTCTCTGGGGGGCTACACCTTC
. | TRBJ2-1 | TRBV11-2 | . | CASSAGFEQFF | TGTGCCAGCAGCGCGGGCTTTGAGCAGTTCTTC
. | TRBJ1-1 | TRBV5-1 | . | CASSVGTSNTEAFF | TGCGCCAGCAGTGTAGGGACTTCCAACACTGAAGCTTTCTTT
. | TRBJ1-1 | TRBV2 | . | CASAQGANTEAFF | TGTGCTTCGGCGCAGGGTGCGAACACTGAAGCTTTCTTT
. | TRBJ2-7 | TRBV5-4 | TRBD2 | CASSQAGGPWEQYF | TGTGCCAGCAGCCAAGCGGGAGGGCCGTGGGAGCAGTACTTC
. | TRBJ2-1 | TRBV28 | TRBD2 | CASSSTGTNNEQFF | TGTGCCAGCAGTTCAACCGGGACTAACAATGAGCAGTTCTTC
. | TRBJ1-2 | TRBV5-5 | TRBD1 | CASSLEGQGMGYGYTF | TGTGCCAGCAGCTTGGAAGGACAGGGCATGGGCTATGGCTACACCTTC
. | TRBJ1-5 | TRBV2 | TRBD1 | CASSAHTGTGVQPQHF | TGTGCCAGCAGTGCCCACACCGGGACAGGGGTTCAGCCCCAGCATTTT
. | TRBJ2-3 | TRBV25-1 | TRBD2 | CASSPLYKVLAGADTQYF | TGTGCCAGCAGTCCGCTCTATAAGGTTCTAGCGGGAGCGGATACGCAGTATTTT
. | TRBJ1-4 | TRBV29-1 | . | CSVAGFPNEKLFF | TGCAGCGTCGCAGGGTTTCCTAATGAAAAACTGTTTTTT
. | TRBJ2-2 | TRBV5-4 | . | CASSGARVNTGELFF | TGTGCCAGCAGCGGGGCTAGGGTTAACACCGGGGAGCTGTTTTTT
. | TRBJ1-1 | TRBV10-2 | . | CASKNGSGFTEAFF | TGCGCCAGCAAGAATGGTTCAGGGTTCACTGAAGCTTTCTTT
. | TRBJ1-6 | TRBV7-8 | TRBD1 | CASSRDRGYSPLHF | TGTGCCAGCAGCCGGGACAGGGGCTATTCACCCCTCCACTTT
. | TRBJ2-4 | TRBV19 | TRBD2 | CASRRLAGGGNIQYF | TGTGCCAGTAGGAGACTAGCGGGAGGCGGGAACATTCAGTACTTC
. | TRBJ1-2 | TRBV5-1 | . | CASSLTGAQGGYTF | TGCGCCAGCAGCTTGACTGGCGCCCAGGGCGGCTACACCTTC
few | TRBJ1-1 | TRBV9 | . | CASSPDEGSTEAFF | TGTGCCAGCAGCCCAGATGAGGGATCCACTGAAGCTTTCTTT
. | TRBJ2-2 | TRBV14 | . | CASSQGRGTGELFF | TGTGCCAGCAGCCAAGGAAGGGGGACCGGGGAGCTGTTTTTT
. | TRBJ1-2 | TRBV6-5 | TRBD1 | CASRRDTQGAYGYTF | TGTGCCAGCAGGAGAGATACACAGGGGGCCTATGGCTACACCTTC
. | TRBJ2-2 | TRBV5-5 | TRBD2 | CASSWTGTSGSNTGELFF | TGTGCCAGCAGCTGGACCGGGACTAGCGGGAGTAACACCGGGGAGCTGTTTTTT
. | TRBJ1-5 | TRBV6-1 | TRBD1 | CASSENRGSNQPQHF | TGTGCCAGCAGTGAAAACAGGGGGAGCAATCAGCCCCAGCATTTT
few | TRBJ2-2 | TRBV6-5 | TRBD2 | CASTLSGSGGELFF | TGTGCCAGCACTCTTAGCGGGAGTGGCGGGGAGCTGTTTTTT